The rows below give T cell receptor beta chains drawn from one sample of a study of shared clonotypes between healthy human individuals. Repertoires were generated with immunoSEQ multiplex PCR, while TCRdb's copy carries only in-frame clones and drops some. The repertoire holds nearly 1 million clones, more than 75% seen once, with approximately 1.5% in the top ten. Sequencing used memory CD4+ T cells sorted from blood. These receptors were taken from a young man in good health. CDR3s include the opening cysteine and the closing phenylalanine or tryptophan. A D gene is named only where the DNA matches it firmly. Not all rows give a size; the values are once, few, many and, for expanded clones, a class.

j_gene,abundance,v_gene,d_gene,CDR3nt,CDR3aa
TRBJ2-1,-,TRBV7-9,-,TGTGCCAGCAGCTCTCAGGTGTCCTACAATGAGCAGTTCTTC,CASSSQVSYNEQFF
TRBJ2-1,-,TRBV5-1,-,TGCGCCAGCAGCTTGCCCGAGAACCCACCCCGCAATGAGCAGTTCTTC,CASSLPENPPRNEQFF
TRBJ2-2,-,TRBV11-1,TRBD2,TGTGCCAGCAGCTCTACCGGACTAGTCTCGTCCGGGGAGCTGTTTTTT,CASSSTGLVSSGELFF
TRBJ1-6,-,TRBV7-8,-,TGTGCCAGCAGCCCTCGGACAGTCGTTAATTCACCCCTCCACTTT,CASSPRTVVNSPLHF
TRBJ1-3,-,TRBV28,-,TGTGCCAGCAGTTTATACCCCCCCGGGACAACTAACACCATATATTTT,CASSLYPPGTTNTIYF
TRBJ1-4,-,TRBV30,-,TGTGCCTGGAGTCGGGAGGCTAATGAAAAACTGTTTTTT,CAWSREANEKLFF
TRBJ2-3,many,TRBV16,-,TGTGCCAGCAGCCAATCAGGGATAACAGATACGCAGTATTTT,CASSQSGITDTQYF
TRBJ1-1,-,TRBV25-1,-,TGTGCCAGCAGGAGGATAGGAGGGAACACTGAAGCTTTCTTT,CASRRIGGNTEAFF
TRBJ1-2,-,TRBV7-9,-,TGTGCCAGCAGCTGGGACGGAAAATATGGCTACACCTTC,CASSWDGKYGYTF
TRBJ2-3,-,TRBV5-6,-,TGTGCCAGCAGCCAGGGACCTGCCCAAGATACGCAGTATTTT,CASSQGPAQDTQYF
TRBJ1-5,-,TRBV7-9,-,TGTGCCAGCAGCCCCGGGGCCGGGGGGGTTCAGCCCCAGCATTTT,CASSPGAGGVQPQHF
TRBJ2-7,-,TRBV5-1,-,TGCGCCAGCAGCTTTTCAGGGAACGAGCAGTACTTC,CASSFSGNEQYF
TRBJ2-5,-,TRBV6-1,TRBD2,TGTGCCAGCAGTGGAGTGGGACTAGCTCGGTTAGAGACCCAGTACTTC,CASSGVGLARLETQYF
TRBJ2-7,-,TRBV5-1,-,TGCGCCAGCAGCTTGGCTCCGGGCGACCCCTACGAGCAGTACTTC,CASSLAPGDPYEQYF
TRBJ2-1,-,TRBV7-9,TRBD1,TGTGCCAGCAGGGGGACAGGGGGCAAAGCCTACAATGAGCAGTTCTTC,CASRGTGGKAYNEQFF
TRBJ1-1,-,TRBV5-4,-,TGTGCCAGCAGCCTAGACGGATTGAACACTGAAGCTTTCTTT,CASSLDGLNTEAFF
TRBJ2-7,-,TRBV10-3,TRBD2,TGTGCCATCAGTGCCTCTAGCGGGAGTATTCGGCCTTACGAGCAGTACTTC,CAISASSGSIRPYEQYF
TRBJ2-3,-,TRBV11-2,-,TGTGCCAGCAGCCCTTTGTGGCGGGGCACAGATACGCAGTATTTT,CASSPLWRGTDTQYF
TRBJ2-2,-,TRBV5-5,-,TGTGCCAGCAGCTTTGCGGCCACAATAAACACCGGGGAGCTGTTTTTT,CASSFAATINTGELFF
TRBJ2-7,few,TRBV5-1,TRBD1,TGCGCCAGCAGCTTTCGGACAGGGGGCGTGGATGAGCAGTACTTC,CASSFRTGGVDEQYF
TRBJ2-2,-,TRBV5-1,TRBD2,TGCGCCAGCAGCCCTAGCGGTGGCCCGGGGGAGCTGTTTTTT,CASSPSGGPGELFF
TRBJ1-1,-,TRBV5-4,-,TGTGCCAGCAGCCTAAGACCAGGGAAGACGAACACTGAAGCTTTCTTT,CASSLRPGKTNTEAFF
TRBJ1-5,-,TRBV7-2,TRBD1,TGTGCCAGCAGCCCTTGGACAGGGGGCGGCCAGCCCCAGCATTTT,CASSPWTGGGQPQHF
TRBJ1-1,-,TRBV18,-,TGTGCCAGCTCTCGTGTGTCCCGAACGGCTTTCTTT,CASSRVSRTAFF
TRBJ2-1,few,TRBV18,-,TGTGCCAGCTCACCAAGTGGCGGGGGCCGGAACAATGAGCAGTTCTTC,CASSPSGGGRNNEQFF
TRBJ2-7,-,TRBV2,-,TGTGCCAGCATACCCTCGGCTAGCGCTGAGCAGTACTTC,CASIPSASAEQYF
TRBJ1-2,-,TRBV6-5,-,TGTGCCAGCAGACCCCCCGGGGGGGGTGGTGGCTACACCTTC,CASRPPGGGGGYTF
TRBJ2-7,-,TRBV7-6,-,TGTGCCAGCAGCTTAGGACTAGAGTACGAGCAGTACTTC,CASSLGLEYEQYF
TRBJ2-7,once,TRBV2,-,TGTGCCAGCAGTGGATACTACGAGCAGTACTTC,CASSGYYEQYF